This is a list of T cell receptor beta chains from one sample in a study of blood T cell repertoires in COVID-19. Using immunoSEQ multiplex PCR, the repertoire was profiled, and TCRdb retains in-frame clones only, with some absent. The sample lists some 59,000 clones, 80% to 90% occurring once. Input material: peripheral blood. Receptors originate from a woman aged 55-69 years with acute or convalescent COVID-19. Each CDR3 is given with its conserved first and last residue. D genes are given only for firm matches. Where a row states a size, it is once, few, many or the class of an expanded clone; other rows omit it.

>-|-|TRBJ2-1|TRBV19
TGTGCCAGTAGTAAGGACAGCGGCAAAAATGAGCAGTTCTTC
CASSKDSGKNEQFF
>medium-sized|TRBD1|TRBJ1-3|TRBV28
TGTGCCAGCAGTTTATCTCCCGGGACAGGAGGAAACACCATATATTTT
CASSLSPGTGGNTIYF
>-|-|TRBJ1-1|TRBV25-1
TGTGCCAGCAGTGAATATCAGGAGGGCACTGAAGCTTTCTTT
CASSEYQEGTEAFF
>-|-|TRBJ1-6|TRBV5-4
TGTGCCAGCGTCCCCGGGATACATTCACCCCTCCACTTT
CASVPGIHSPLHF
>-|-|TRBJ1-2|TRBV27
TGTGCCAGCAGTTTATCGACGGGTGATGGCTACACCTTC
CASSLSTGDGYTF
>-|-|TRBJ2-5|TRBV18
TGTGCCAGCTCCGGGATCCAAGAGACCCAGTACTTC
CASSGIQETQYF
>few|-|TRBJ2-6|TRBV11-2
TGTGCCAGCAGCCGTACCGGGGGTACTGGGGCCAACGTCCTGACTTTC
CASSRTGGTGANVLTF
>once|-|TRBJ2-2|TRBV2
TGTGCCAGCAAAGGGACAACGAACACCGGGGAGCTGTTTTTT
CASKGTTNTGELFF
>-|-|TRBJ2-1|TRBV14
TGTGCCAGCAGCCAAGGGGCCGGGGGTGAGCAGTTCTTC
CASSQGAGGEQFF
>-|-|TRBJ1-1|TRBV7-9
TGTGCCAGCAGCAAAGGCGACAGGTCTAGGCGGTACACTGAAGCTTTCTTT
CASSKGDRSRRYTEAFF
>-|-|TRBJ1-5|TRBV19
TGTGCCAGTAGTATCCACTCAGGGTCATCGGTGCCCCAGCATTTT
CASSIHSGSSVPQHF
>-|TRBD2|TRBJ2-1|TRBV5-1
TGCGCCAGCAGCTTGGACGGCGGGGGGGCCTATGAGCAGTTCTTC
CASSLDGGGAYEQFF
>-|-|TRBJ2-1|TRBV29-1
TGCAGTGGTCGCCTCTCAGGGAATGAGCAGTTCTTC
CSGRLSGNEQFF
>-|TRBD2|TRBJ2-1|TRBV9
TGTGCCAGCAGCACTAACCGGGGGGACCTCGGTAATGAGCAGTTCTTC
CASSTNRGDLGNEQFF
>-|-|TRBJ1-3|TRBV4-1
TGCGCGAAAGACAGTCACTCTGGAAACACCATATATTTT
CAKDSHSGNTIYF
>-|-|TRBJ2-5|TRBV18
TGTGCCAGCTCTCCCAACATGGCGATCGGAGCACAAGAGACCCAGTACTTC
CASSPNMAIGAQETQYF
>-|-|TRBJ2-2|TRBV30
TGTGCCTGGAGGATCACAGGCGGGCTGTTTTTT
CAWRITGGLFF
>-|TRBD1|TRBJ1-4|TRBV15
TGTGCCACCAGCAGGGATCGAACAGGGGGCAAATATGAAAAACTGTTTTTT
CATSRDRTGGKYEKLFF
>once|-|TRBJ2-5|TRBV5-5
TGTGCCAGTAGGGGATGGGGTTGGGAGACCCAGTACTTC
CASRGWGWETQYF
>-|-|TRBJ2-5|TRBV12-3/TRBV12-4
TGTGCCAGCAGCTTGGGGCAGGGAGAGACCCAGTACTTC
CASSLGQGETQYF